What follows is one T cell receptor (beta chain) and its context. The table came from immunoSEQ multiplex PCR; TCRdb's copy has only in-frame clones and leaves some out. The sample lists 14,000 to 15,000 clones, over 70% seen once, with 20% to 25% in the top ten. The CDR3 is made up of 13 amino acids. From germline, CDR1 is SNHLY and CDR2 FYNNEI. Trimming removed 11 bases from V and 8 bases from J, with 18 bases in between. This sample is part of a study of T cells in tumors after PD-1 blockade. Whole-study context: Patients received pembrolizumab 200 mg every 3 weeks or cemiplimab 350 mg every 2 weeks. On average, peripheral blood gave more than 100,000 TCR templates and under 45,000 unique clonotypes.

This receptor was taken from a human donor with basal cell carcinoma. The sample in question was PBMCs, obtained after anti-PD-1 treatment. The gene calls are TRBV2 and TRBJ1-4; D gene ambiguous. The CDR3 DNA is TGTGCCTGCCGGTCGGGTTTTGGCGAAAAACTGTTTTTT. It yields the protein CACRSGFGEKLFF.